A selection of T cell receptor beta chains follows, all from one sample in a study of blood T cell repertoires in COVID-19. Libraries were prepared by immunoSEQ multiplex PCR; TCRdb keeps only in-frame clonotypes and omits some of them. The sample carries about 140,000 clones, just under 90% recorded once. Sequenced: peripheral blood. Every receptor here comes from a woman aged 40 to 50 with acute or convalescent COVID-19. Each CDR3 is given with its conserved first and last residue. The D gene is left open where the match is weak. The size field is filled for only some rows; it gives once, few, many or a size class.

d_call	v_call	j_call	clone_size	cdr3_aa	cdr3_nt
TRBD1	TRBV19	TRBJ1-2	once	CASSPGQEYGYTF	TGTGCCAGTAGTCCGGGACAGGAGTATGGCTACACCTTC
.	TRBV28	TRBJ1-3	.	CASSPYGNTIYF	TGTGCCAGCAGTCCTTATGGAAACACCATATATTTT
.	TRBV4-3	TRBJ1-5	once	CASSQLGGDQPQHF	TGCGCCAGCAGCCAGCTTGGGGGGGATCAGCCCCAGCATTTT
TRBD2	TRBV2	TRBJ2-2	few	CASSLAGGRSGELFF	TGTGCCAGCAGTTTAGCGGGAGGGCGTAGCGGGGAGCTGTTTTTT
TRBD2	TRBV10-3	TRBJ2-1	once	CAISRRLAGGFNEQFF	TGTGCCATCAGCAGACGACTAGCGGGGGGATTCAATGAGCAGTTCTTC
TRBD1	TRBV30	TRBJ1-5	.	CAWSKGGGNQPQHF	TGTGCCTGGAGTAAAGGGGGCGGGAATCAGCCCCAGCATTTT
TRBD2	TRBV19	TRBJ2-5	once	CASSILPSGRWEETQYF	TGTGCCAGTAGTATTCTCCCTAGCGGGAGATGGGAGGAGACCCAGTACTTC
TRBD1	TRBV5-1	TRBJ1-2	few	CASSDPDRVVHGYTF	TGCGCCAGCAGCGACCCTGACAGGGTTGTTCATGGCTACACCTTC
TRBD1	TRBV19	TRBJ1-2	.	CASSLDRETLYGYTF	TGTGCCAGTTCGCTTGACAGGGAAACGTTGTATGGCTACACCTTC
.	TRBV7-2	TRBJ1-2	few	CASSLTPQGYTF	TGTGCCAGCAGCTTAACGCCTCAGGGCTACACCTTC
.	TRBV3-1/TRBV3-2	TRBJ2-5	.	CASSLVGGRWETQYF	TGTGCCAGCAGCCTCGTGGGGGGGCGATGGGAGACCCAGTACTTC
.	TRBV25-1	TRBJ1-1	.	CASSGSTVFLNTEAFF	TGTGCCAGCAGTGGATCGACAGTCTTTCTGAACACTGAAGCTTTCTTT
TRBD2	TRBV7-9	TRBJ2-1	.	CASSLGASGVNEQFF	TGTGCCAGCAGCTTAGGGGCTAGCGGGGTCAATGAGCAGTTCTTC
.	TRBV14	TRBJ1-2	.	CASSHEQPYGYTF	TGTGCCAGCAGCCATGAACAGCCCTATGGCTACACCTTC
TRBD1	TRBV27	TRBJ1-1	.	CASSFGQGNTEAFF	TGTGCCAGCAGTTTTGGACAGGGGAACACTGAAGCTTTCTTT
TRBD1	TRBV5-4	TRBJ2-6	.	CASKGQGAGANVLTF	TGTGCCAGCAAGGGACAGGGGGCTGGGGCCAACGTCCTGACTTTC
TRBD1	TRBV5-5	TRBJ1-2	once	CASSSGTGDYGYTF	TGTGCCAGCAGCTCCGGGACAGGGGACTATGGCTACACCTTC
TRBD2	TRBV7-7	TRBJ2-7	.	CASSPGLADYEQYF	TGTGCTAGCAGCCCAGGACTAGCGGATTACGAGCAGTACTTC
TRBD1	TRBV7-9	TRBJ1-2	.	CASSLPPTGTYGYTF	TGTGCCAGCAGCCTCCCCCCGACAGGGACCTATGGCTACACCTTC
.	TRBV5-1	TRBJ1-1	.	CASSPDPGTPSEAFF	TGCGCCAGCAGCCCCGACCCCGGGACACCCTCTGAAGCTTTCTTT
.	TRBV7-2	TRBJ1-4	.	CASSLGRGVPEKLFF	TGTGCCAGCAGCTTAGGCCGGGGAGTGCCTGAAAAACTGTTTTTT
TRBD1	TRBV10-3	TRBJ1-5	.	CATQGTGSIQPQHF	TGTGCCACACAGGGGACAGGGAGTATTCAGCCCCAGCATTTT
.	TRBV28	TRBJ1-5	.	CASSKGGYGNQPQHF	TGTGCCAGCAGTAAGGGGGGGTACGGCAATCAGCCCCAGCATTTT
.	TRBV9	TRBJ2-1	.	CASSVGSYNEQFF	TGTGCCAGCAGCGTAGGTAGCTACAATGAGCAGTTCTTC
.	TRBV5-8	TRBJ1-1	.	CASSLGHTGITEAFF	TGTGCCAGCAGCTTGGGCCATACAGGGATCACTGAAGCTTTCTTT
.	TRBV18	TRBJ1-2	.	CASSPPGTNYGYTF	TGTGCCAGCTCACCACCTGGCACTAACTATGGCTACACCTTC
TRBD2	TRBV28	TRBJ2-7	.	CASSRSRWRGASYEQYF	TGTGCCAGCAGTCGAAGCCGCTGGCGGGGGGCGTCCTACGAGCAGTACTTC
.	TRBV4-3	TRBJ2-1	.	CASSTLTSSYNEQFF	TGCGCCAGCAGCACACTGACTAGCTCCTACAATGAGCAGTTCTTC
.	TRBV30	TRBJ1-5	.	CAWSVMQGGRQPQHF	TGTGCCTGGAGTGTAATGCAGGGAGGAAGACAGCCCCAGCATTTT
.	TRBV19	TRBJ1-1	.	CASKNPAGQGPMNTEAFF	TGTGCCAGTAAGAATCCCGCCGGGCAGGGGCCAATGAACACTGAAGCTTTCTTT
TRBD1	TRBV6-2/TRBV6-3	TRBJ1-1	.	CASSFRDSFSEAFF	TGTGCCAGCAGTTTCCGGGACAGTTTCTCTGAAGCTTTCTTT
TRBD1	TRBV5-8	TRBJ2-7	.	CASSKGQGNYEQYF	TGTGCCAGCAGCAAGGGACAGGGGAACTACGAGCAGTACTTC
TRBD2	TRBV30	TRBJ2-3	.	CAWRRAGGPADTQYF	TGTGCCTGGAGAAGGGCGGGGGGGCCCGCAGATACGCAGTATTTT
TRBD2	TRBV14	TRBJ2-1	.	CASSHAPGTSGRVYRYNEQFF	TGTGCCAGCAGCCACGCCCCCGGGACTAGCGGGAGAGTATATCGATACAATGAGCAGTTCTTC
TRBD2	TRBV5-1	TRBJ2-2	.	CASSLVSGGPGELFF	TGCGCCAGCAGCTTGGTTAGCGGGGGGCCCGGGGAGCTGTTTTTT
TRBD1	TRBV27	TRBJ1-1	.	CASSSLGGENTEAFF	TGTGCCAGCAGTTCTTTAGGGGGCGAAAACACTGAAGCTTTCTTT
.	TRBV4-3	TRBJ1-1	few	CASSQDHFYRLTEAFF	TGCGCCAGCAGCCAAGATCATTTCTACAGGTTAACCGAAGCTTTCTTT
TRBD1	TRBV18	TRBJ1-3	.	CASSPPGGNTIYF	TGTGCCAGCTCACCCCCAGGGGGGAACACCATATATTTT
.	TRBV2	TRBJ2-5	.	CASKASAQETQYF	TGTGCCAGCAAGGCTAGCGCTCAAGAGACCCAGTACTTC